This is a list of T cell receptor beta chains from one sample in a study of T cell repertoires in ileal Crohn's disease. The assay was immunoSEQ multiplex PCR, and TCRdb's table has in-frame clones only and misses some. Of 55,000 to 65,000 clones listed, less than 90% are singletons. Sequenced material: ileal tissue. The receptors shown here come from an adult with Crohn's disease. The CDR3 runs from the conserved cysteine through the conserved F or W. Fields, in order: J gene, V gene, CDR3 protein.

TRBJ2-4	TRBV5-6	CASSLRDRGFQYF
TRBJ2-7	TRBV14	CASSRDLVSEQYF
TRBJ2-2	TRBV5-6	CASSSKDRNTGELFF
TRBJ2-7	TRBV7-2	CASNSGRAGEQYF
TRBJ2-4	TRBV15	CATSRVYGAVVDIQYF
TRBJ1-5	TRBV7-2	CASSTQGVTDQPQHF
TRBJ2-2	TRBV19	CASRGASNTGELFF
TRBJ1-6	TRBV28	CASSFGQVYNSPLHF
TRBJ1-4	TRBV10-3	CATANRENNEKLFF
TRBJ2-1	TRBV4-2	CASSRDIGGGSYNEQFF
TRBJ1-1	TRBV5-1	CASSLAPGNTEAFF
TRBJ2-7	TRBV25-1	CASRVEQEPYEQYF
TRBJ1-2	TRBV6-5	CASSRGGDSYGYTF
TRBJ1-1	TRBV4-1	CASSRDRVGNTEAFF
TRBJ1-5	TRBV12-5	CASGFRGGNQPQHF
TRBJ2-1	TRBV19	CASSVLAGVYNEQFF
TRBJ1-3	TRBV6-1	CASSELAGTGNTIYF
TRBJ2-5	TRBV5-6	CASSSAGGAETQYF
TRBJ2-7	TRBV30	CAGNTGLSYEQYF
TRBJ1-3	TRBV19	CASSTRTGPGNTIYF
TRBJ2-7	TRBV7-7	CASSAGQGQYEQYF
TRBJ1-1	TRBV28	CASSPLDRMNTEAFF
TRBJ2-7	TRBV29-1	CSVLEWEGTYEQYF
TRBJ2-1	TRBV10-3	CAISDPDRRNEQFF
TRBJ1-2	TRBV2	CASSERSVNYGYTF